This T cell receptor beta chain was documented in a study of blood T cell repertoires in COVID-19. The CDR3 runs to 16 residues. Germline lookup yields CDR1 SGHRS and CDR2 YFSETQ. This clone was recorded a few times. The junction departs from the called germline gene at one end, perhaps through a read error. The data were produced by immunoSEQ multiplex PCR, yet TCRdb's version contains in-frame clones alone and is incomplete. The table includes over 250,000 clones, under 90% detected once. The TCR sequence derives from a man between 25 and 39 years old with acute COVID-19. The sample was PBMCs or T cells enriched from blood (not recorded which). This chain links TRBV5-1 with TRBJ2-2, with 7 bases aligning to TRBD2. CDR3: CASSLAGDPNTGELFF. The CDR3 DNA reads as TGTGCCAGCAGCTTGGCGGGGGACCCGAACACCGGGGAGCTGTTTTTT.